The T cell receptor beta chain under discussion was sequenced for a study of OX40 agonist ivuxolimab in advanced cancers. On the study more broadly: A history of anti-PD-1, anti-PD-L1 or anti-CTLA-4 therapy was acceptable, and 30% to 45% had some.

The repertoire was sequenced with immunoSEQ multiplex PCR; TCRdb's copy has only in-frame clones and lacks some. There are about 160,000 clones in the sample; 94% occur only once, and about 0.31% lies in the top ten. CDR1 and CDR2 (germline): SEHNR, FQNEAQ (reference sequence). Trimming shortened V by 0 bases and J by 7 bases, and 12 bases separated the two germline ends. CDR3 size: 14 residues. The sequenced sample was CD4+ or CD8+ T cells sorted from blood, obtained in a trial of the OX40 agonist ivuxolimab. This TCR was recovered from an adult with an advanced solid tumor such as melanoma, head and neck, liver or kidney cancer. This rearrangement joins TRBV7-9 to TRBJ1-2; D gene ambiguous. CDR3 protein: CASSLAETTGGYTF. The CDR3 DNA follows: TGTGCCAGCAGCTTAGCCGAAACCACTGGTGGCTACACCTTC.